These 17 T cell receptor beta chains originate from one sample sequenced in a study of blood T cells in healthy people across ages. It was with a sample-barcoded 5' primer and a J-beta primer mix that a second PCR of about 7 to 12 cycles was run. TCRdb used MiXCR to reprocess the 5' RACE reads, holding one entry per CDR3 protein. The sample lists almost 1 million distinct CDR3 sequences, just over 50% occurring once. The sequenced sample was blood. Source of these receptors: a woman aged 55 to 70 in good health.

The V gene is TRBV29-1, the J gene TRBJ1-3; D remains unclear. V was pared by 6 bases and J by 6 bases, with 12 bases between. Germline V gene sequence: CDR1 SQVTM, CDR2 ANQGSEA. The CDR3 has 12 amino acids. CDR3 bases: TGCAGCGTCCCAGGTCCCTTAAACACCATATATTTT. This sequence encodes CSVPGPLNTIYF.

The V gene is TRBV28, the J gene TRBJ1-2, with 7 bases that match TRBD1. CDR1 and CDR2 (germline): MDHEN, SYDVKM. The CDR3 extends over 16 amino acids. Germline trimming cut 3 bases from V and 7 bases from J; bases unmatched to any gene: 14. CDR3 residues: CASSFTGVPLGGGYTF. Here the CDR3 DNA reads TGTGCCAGCAGTTTTACAGGGGTCCCTTTGGGTGGTGGCTACACCTTC.

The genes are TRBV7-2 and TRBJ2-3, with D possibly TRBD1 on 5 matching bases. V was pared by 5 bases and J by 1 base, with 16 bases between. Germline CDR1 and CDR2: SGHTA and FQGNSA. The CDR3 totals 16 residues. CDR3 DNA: TGTGCCAGCAGCCGTAGGATAGGGGTGGGCACAGATACGCAGTATTTT. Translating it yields CASSRRIGVGTDTQYF.

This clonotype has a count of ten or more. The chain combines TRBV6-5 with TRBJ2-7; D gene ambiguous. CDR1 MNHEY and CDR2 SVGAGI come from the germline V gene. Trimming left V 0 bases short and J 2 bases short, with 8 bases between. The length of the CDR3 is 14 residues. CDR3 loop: CASSYSDETYEQYF. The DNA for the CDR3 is TGTGCCAGCAGTTACTCGGACGAAACCTACGAGCAGTACTTC.

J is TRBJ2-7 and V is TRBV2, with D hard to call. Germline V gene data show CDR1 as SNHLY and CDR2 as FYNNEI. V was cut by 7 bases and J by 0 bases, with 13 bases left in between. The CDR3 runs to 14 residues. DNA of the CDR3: TGTGCCAGCAAGGCAACTCTTAGCTCCTACGAGCAGTACTTC. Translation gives CASKATLSSYEQYF.

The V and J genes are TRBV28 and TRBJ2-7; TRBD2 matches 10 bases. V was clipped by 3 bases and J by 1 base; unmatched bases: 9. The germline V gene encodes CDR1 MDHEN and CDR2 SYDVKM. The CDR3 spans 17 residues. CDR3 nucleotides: TGTGCCAGCAGTTTTAAGCGGCGACTAGCGGGTTCCTACGAGCAGTACTTC. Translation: CASSFKRRLAGSYEQYF. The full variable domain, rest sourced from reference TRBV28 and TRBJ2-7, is DVKVTQSSRYLVKRTGEKVFLECVQDMDHENMFWYRQDPGLGLRLIYFSYDVKMKEKGDIPEGYSVSREKKERFSLILESASTNQTSMYLCASSFKRRLAGSYEQYFGPGTRLTVT.

CDR3 DNA: TGCGCCAGCAGCCAAGCGGGACTAGCGGGAGGGGGCGGGGAGCTGTTTTTT. Translated, it gives CASSQAGLAGGGGELFF. The rearrangement uses TRBV4-1 and TRBJ2-2, with 16 bases fitting TRBD2. CDR1 is MGHRA, CDR2 YSYEKL, per germline. CDR3 length: 17 amino acids. Trimming cost V 1 base and J 7 bases; bases outside gene matches: 3.

As DNA, the CDR3 is TGCAGTGCTGCCGAGGGGGTTTCCGAGCAGTACTTC. Residues: CSAAEGVSEQYF. The chain joins TRBV20-1 to TRBJ2-5; the D gene is possibly TRBD1 (6 bases). The DNA end lines up better with TRBJ2-7; the J call may be wrong. Germline lookup yields CDR1 DFQATT and CDR2 SNEGSKA (reference sequence). The CDR3 is made up of 12 amino acids.

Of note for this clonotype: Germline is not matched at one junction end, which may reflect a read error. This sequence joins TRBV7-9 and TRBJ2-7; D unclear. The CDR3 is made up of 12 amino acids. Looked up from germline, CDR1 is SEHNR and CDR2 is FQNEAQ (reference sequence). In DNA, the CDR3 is TGTGCCAGCAGCTTAGATCCGTACGTGCAGTACTTC. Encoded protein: CASSLDPYVQYF.

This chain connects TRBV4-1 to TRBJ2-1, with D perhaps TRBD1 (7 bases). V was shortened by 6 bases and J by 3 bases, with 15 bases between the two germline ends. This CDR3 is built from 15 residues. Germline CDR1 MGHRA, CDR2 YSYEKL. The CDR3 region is CASSGRGENYNEQFF. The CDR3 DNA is TGCGCCAGCAGTGGCAGGGGGGAAAACTACAATGAGCAGTTCTTC.

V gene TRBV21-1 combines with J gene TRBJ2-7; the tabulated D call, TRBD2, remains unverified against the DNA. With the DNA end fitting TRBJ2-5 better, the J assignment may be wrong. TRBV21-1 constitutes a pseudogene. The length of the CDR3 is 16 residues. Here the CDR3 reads CASSFNETSGKETQYF. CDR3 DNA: TGTGCCAGCAGCTTTAACGAGACTAGCGGGAAGGAGACCCAGTACTTC.

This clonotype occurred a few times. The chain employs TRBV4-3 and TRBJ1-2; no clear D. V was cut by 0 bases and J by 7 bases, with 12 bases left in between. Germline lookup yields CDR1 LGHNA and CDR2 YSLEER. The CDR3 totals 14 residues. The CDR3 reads CASSQDRRRSGYTF. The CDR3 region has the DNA TGCGCCAGCAGCCAAGATCGCCGGAGAAGTGGCTACACCTTC.

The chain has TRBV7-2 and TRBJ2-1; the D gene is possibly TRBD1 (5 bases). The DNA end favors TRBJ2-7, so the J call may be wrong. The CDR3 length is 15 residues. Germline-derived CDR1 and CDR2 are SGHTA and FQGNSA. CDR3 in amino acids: CASSLNRNVFNEQYF. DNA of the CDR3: TGTGCCAGCAGCTTGAACAGGAATGTTTTCAATGAGCAGTACTTC.

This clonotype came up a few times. The CDR3 bases are TGTGCCAGCAGAACACTAGCGGGAGGGTTCTTTAGCACAGATACGCAGTATTTT. Its protein product is CASRTLAGGFFSTDTQYF. This chain links TRBV28 with TRBJ2-3; 13 nucleotides match TRBD2. Per the germline V gene, CDR1 is MDHEN and CDR2 is SYDVKM. This CDR3 has 18 amino acids. Unmatched junction bases numbered 9, after V lost 6 bases and J lost 0 bases.

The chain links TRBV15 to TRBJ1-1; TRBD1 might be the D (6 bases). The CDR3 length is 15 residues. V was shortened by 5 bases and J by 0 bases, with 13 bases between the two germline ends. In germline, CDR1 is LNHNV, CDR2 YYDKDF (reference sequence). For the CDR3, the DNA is TGTGCCACCAGCGGGGGGGCAGCTTTGAACACTGAAGCTTTCTTT. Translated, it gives CATSGGAALNTEAFF.

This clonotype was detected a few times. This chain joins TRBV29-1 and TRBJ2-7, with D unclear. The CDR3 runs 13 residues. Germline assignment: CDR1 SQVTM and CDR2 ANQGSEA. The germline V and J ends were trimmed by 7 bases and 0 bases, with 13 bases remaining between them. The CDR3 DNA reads TGCAGCGCCTATCGGCCGAGCTCCTACGAGCAGTACTTC. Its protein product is CSAYRPSSYEQYF.

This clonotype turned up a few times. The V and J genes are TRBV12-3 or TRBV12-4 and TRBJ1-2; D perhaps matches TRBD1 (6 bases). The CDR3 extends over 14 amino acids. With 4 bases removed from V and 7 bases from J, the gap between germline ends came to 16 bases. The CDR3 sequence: CASSSHQQGGGYTF. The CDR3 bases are TGTGCCAGCAGTTCTCATCAACAGGGAGGTGGCTACACCTTC.